The present T cell receptor (beta chain) was sequenced within a study of CD8+ T cells in alopecia areata. The sample's treatment: oral pan-JAK inhibitor, 5-10 mg twice daily. Germline values: CDR1 PRHDT, CDR2 FYEKMQ (reference sequence). The length of the CDR3 is 14 residues. Between the trimmed V and J ends, which lost 5 bases and 4 bases, there was a span of 13 bases. RNA was extracted and reverse transcribed into cDNA as the sequencing template. Only in-frame clones appear in the TCRdb table, and some are missing; sequencing was by immunoSEQ multiplex PCR. The table includes 110,000 to 150,000 clones, approximately 85% detected once.

Material: CD8+ T cells sorted from blood, obtained at week 4, from a patient treated with tofacitinib. The chain recombines TRBV13 with TRBJ2-3, with D unresolved. The receptor comes from a human donor with alopecia areata. CDR3 region: CASSQREPADTQYF. The CDR3 nucleotides read TGTGCCAGCAGCCAAAGGGAACCCGCAGATACGCAGTATTTT. Combining the CDR3 with reference TRBV13 and TRBJ2-3 gives the whole variable domain AAGVIQSPRHLIKEKRETATLKCYPIPRHDTVYWYQQGPGQDPQFLISFYEKMQSDKGSIPDRFSAQQFSDYHSELNMSSLELGDSALYFCASSQREPADTQYFGPGTRLTVL.